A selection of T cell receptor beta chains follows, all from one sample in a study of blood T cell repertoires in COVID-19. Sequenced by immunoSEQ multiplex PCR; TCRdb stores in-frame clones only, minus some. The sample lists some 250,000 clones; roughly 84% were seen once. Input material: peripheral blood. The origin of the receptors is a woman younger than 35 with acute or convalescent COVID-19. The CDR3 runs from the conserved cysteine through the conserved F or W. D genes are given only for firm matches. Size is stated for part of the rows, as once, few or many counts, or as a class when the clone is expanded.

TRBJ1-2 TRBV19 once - CASSIDRVGYGYTF TGTGCCAGTAGTATAGACAGGGTAGGATATGGCTACACCTTC
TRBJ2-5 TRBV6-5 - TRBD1 CASGQTGGGKTQYF TGTGCCAGCGGGCAGACAGGGGGAGGGAAGACCCAGTACTTC
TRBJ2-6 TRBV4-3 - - CASSQEIRLVATNVLTF TGCGCCAGCAGCCAAGAAATTAGACTAGTGGCGACCAACGTCCTGACTTTC
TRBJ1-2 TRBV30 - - CAWIRFTGLDNYGYTF TGTGCCTGGATTCGGTTTACAGGCCTTGATAACTATGGCTACACCTTC
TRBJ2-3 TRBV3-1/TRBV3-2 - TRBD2 CASSQPPGLAGGLGTDTQYF TGTGCCAGCAGCCAACCCCCGGGACTAGCGGGAGGGCTCGGGACAGATACGCAGTATTTT
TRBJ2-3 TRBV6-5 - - CASTGASTDTQYF TGTGCCAGCACAGGGGCTAGCACAGATACGCAGTATTTT
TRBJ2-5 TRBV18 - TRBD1 CASSLGQEETQYF TGTGCCAGCTCACTCGGACAGGAAGAGACCCAGTACTTC
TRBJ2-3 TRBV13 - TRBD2 CASSSSPGTTETDTQYF TGTGCCAGCAGCTCATCCCCCGGGACTACAGAAACAGATACGCAGTATTTT
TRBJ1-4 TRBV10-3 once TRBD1 CAIRGQGPTNEKLFF TGTGCCATCAGAGGACAGGGCCCAACTAATGAAAAACTGTTTTTT
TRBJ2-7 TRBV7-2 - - CASSLKDSYEQYF TGTGCCAGCAGCTTAAAGGACAGCTACGAGCAGTACTTC
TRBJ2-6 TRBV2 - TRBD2 CASSPGGSAGANVLTF TGTGCCAGCAGTCCGGGGGGTAGCGCTGGGGCCAACGTCCTGACTTTC
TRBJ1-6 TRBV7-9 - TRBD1 CASSWGQGESPLHF TGTGCCAGCAGCTGGGGACAGGGAGAATCACCCCTCCACTTT
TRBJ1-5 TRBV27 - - CASSFSAYGNQPQHF TGTGCCAGCAGTTTTAGCGCATACGGCAATCAGCCCCAGCATTTT
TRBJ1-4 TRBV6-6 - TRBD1 CASTDDRGFANRLFF TGTGCCAGCACCGACGACAGGGGCTTCGCGAACAGACTGTTTTTT
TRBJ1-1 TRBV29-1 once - CSVELWGSGDTEAFF TGCAGCGTCGAGCTATGGGGGTCGGGAGACACTGAAGCTTTCTTT
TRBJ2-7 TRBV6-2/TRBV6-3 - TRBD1 CASSSGTDPYEQYF TGTGCCAGCAGTTCCGGGACAGACCCCTACGAGCAGTACTTC
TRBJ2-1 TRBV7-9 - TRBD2 CASSLAAGLAHNEQFF TGTGCCAGCAGCTTAGCCGCGGGACTAGCACACAATGAGCAGTTCTTC
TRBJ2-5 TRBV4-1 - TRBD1 CASSQEGQGWETQYF TGCGCCAGCAGCCAAGAAGGACAGGGGTGGGAGACCCAGTACTTC
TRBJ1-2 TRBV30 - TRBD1 CAWSEGQGGYGYTF TGTGCCTGGAGTGAGGGACAGGGGGGCTATGGCTACACCTTC
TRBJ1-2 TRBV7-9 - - CASSLGVSGNYGYTF TGTGCCAGCAGCTTAGGAGTGTCAGGCAACTATGGCTACACCTTC
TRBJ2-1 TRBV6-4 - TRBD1 CASSDSGTGVQGEQFF TGTGCCAGCAGTGACTCGGGGACAGGGGTTCAGGGCGAGCAGTTCTTC
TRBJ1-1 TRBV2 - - CASNPWGGAFF TGTGCCAGCAACCCATGGGGGGGAGCTTTCTTT
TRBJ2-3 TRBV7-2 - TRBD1 CASSLMGQALGTDTQYF TGTGCCAGCAGCTTGATGGGACAGGCCCTCGGCACAGATACGCAGTATTTT
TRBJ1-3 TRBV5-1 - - CASSLRGEGNTIYF TGCGCCAGCAGCTTGCGGGGGGAAGGAAACACCATATATTTT
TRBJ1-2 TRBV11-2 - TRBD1 CASNPGTGGGYTF TGTGCCAGCAACCCCGGGACAGGGGGTGGCTACACCTTC
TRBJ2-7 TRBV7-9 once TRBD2 CASSPRSGSSYEQYF TGTGCCAGCAGCCCAAGAAGCGGGAGCTCCTACGAGCAGTACTTC
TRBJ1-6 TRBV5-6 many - CASQQDGGYNSPLHF TGTGCCAGCCAACAAGACGGGGGATATAATTCACCCCTCCACTTT
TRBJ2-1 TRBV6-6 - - CASTSGVGLDEQFF TGTGCCAGCACTTCAGGGGTTGGACTGGATGAGCAGTTCTTC
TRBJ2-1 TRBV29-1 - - CSVGGLPYNEQFF TGCAGCGTTGGCGGCCTCCCCTACAATGAGCAGTTCTTC
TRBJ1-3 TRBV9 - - CASSAPEGFSGNTIYF TGTGCCAGCAGCGCCCCCGAGGGTTTCTCTGGAAACACCATATATTTT
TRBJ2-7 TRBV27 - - CASSSLGTTSYEQYF TGTGCCAGCAGCTCACTTGGGACAACCTCCTACGAGCAGTACTTC
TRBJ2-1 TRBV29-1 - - CSVDFYREGPEQFF TGCAGCGTTGATTTTTATAGAGAGGGCCCTGAGCAGTTCTTC
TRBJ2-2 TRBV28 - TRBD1 CASRQGWNAGELFF TGTGCCAGCAGACAGGGGTGGAATGCCGGGGAGCTGTTTTTT
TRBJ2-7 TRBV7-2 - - CASDPGWAPYEQYF TGTGCCAGCGACCCGGGATGGGCCCCCTACGAGCAGTACTTC
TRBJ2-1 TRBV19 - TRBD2 CASSTTLAGGYNEQFF TGTGCCAGTAGTACCACCCTAGCGGGAGGGTACAATGAGCAGTTCTTC
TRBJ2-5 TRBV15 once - CATSRDNKETQYF TGTGCCACCAGCAGAGATAACAAAGAGACCCAGTACTTC
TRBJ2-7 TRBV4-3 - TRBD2 CASSQESSGLYEQYF TGCGCCAGCAGCCAAGAGAGTAGCGGGCTTTACGAGCAGTACTTC
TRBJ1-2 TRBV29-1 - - CSVTPGEGNYGYTF TGCAGCGTTACCCCAGGGGAGGGGAACTATGGCTACACCTTC
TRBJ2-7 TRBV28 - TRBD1 CASSLTGTGGYEQYF TGTGCCAGCAGTTTAACCGGGACAGGGGGCTACGAGCAGTACTTC
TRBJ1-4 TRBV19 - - CASSPDRRSEKLFF TGTGCCAGTAGTCCGGACAGACGGAGTGAAAAACTGTTTTTT